The clone carrying this T cell receptor (beta chain) was recorded at least ten times. Its antigen is unknown. From the 5' RACE reads, TCRdb called clonotypes with MiXCR, one entry per CDR3 protein. The sample has about 320,000 distinct CDR3 sequences, around 11% seen once. CDR1 is DFQATT, CDR2 SNEGSKA, per germline (reference sequence). The V end lost 5 bases, the J end lost 10 bases, and 20 bases lay between the germline ends. This CDR3 spans 13 amino acids. The data stem from a study of T cells after yellow fever vaccination. On the study more broadly: SMART-Seq v4 Ultra Low Input prepared libraries from low-cell fractions.

Study-wide points: Boosting was followed by the reappearance of most primary-vaccination clones (around 96% CD4, more than 70% CD8).

The source was CD4+ T cells sorted from PBMCs, collected 45 days after the yellow fever booster vaccination. This clonotype was obtained from a man aged 18 to 30 who received the YFV17D yellow fever vaccine. The rearrangement joins TRBV20-1 to TRBJ1-1, with D perhaps matching TRBD1 (6 bases). CDR3 in amino acids: CSAPTWGATRAFF. The CDR3 nucleotides are TGCAGTGCTCCGACCTGGGGGGCCACTAGAGCTTTCTTT.